Described below is a single T cell receptor beta chain sequence and its context. These data belong to a study of blood T cell repertoires in COVID-19. Study information: Specimens from acute and convalescent COVID-19 originated in the United States, Italy and Spain. The analysed material was cDNA or gDNA that came from T cells, B-cell-depleted T cells, or PBMCs.

In the original processing: Amplification of reference gene primers was used by the study to estimate nucleated cell counts. Profiled with immunoSEQ multiplex PCR; TCRdb holds only in-frame clones, not every one. D and trimming come from the DNA, and the V and J calls and clone size come from that table. The sample consists of roughly 140,000 clones, about 84% of them appearing once. The length of the CDR3 is 16 residues. With V trimmed by 0 bases and J by 5 bases, 5 bases remained unmatched. CDR1 and CDR2 from the germline V gene are LGHNA and YSLEER. The gene calls are TRBV4-3 and TRBJ2-5; 11 bases match TRBD2. The sequence came from a woman between 50 and 59 years old with acute or convalescent COVID-19. The sample taken for sequencing was peripheral blood. The CDR3 here is CASSQEGSSGGETQYF. Here the CDR3 DNA reads TGCGCCAGCAGCCAAGAAGGGTCTAGCGGGGGGGAGACCCAGTACTTC.